Listed below are T cell receptor beta chains from one sample, sequenced in a study of OX40 agonist ivuxolimab in advanced cancers. Sequenced by immunoSEQ multiplex PCR; TCRdb stores in-frame clones only, minus some. Of some 30,000 clones detected, about 79% appear once; the ten largest clones hold 15%. This specimen consisted of CD4+ or CD8+ T cells sorted from blood, obtained in a trial of the OX40 agonist ivuxolimab. Receptors originate from an adult with an advanced solid tumor such as melanoma, head and neck, liver or kidney cancer. The CDR3 runs from the conserved cysteine through the conserved F or W. The D gene is left open where the match is weak. Size tells how often a clone was seen (once, few, many) or the class of an expanded clone, and some rows leave it out.

V gene	J gene	D gene	clone size	CDR3 protein	CDR3 DNA
TRBV11-2	TRBJ1-5	NA	few	CASSLNVDQPQHF	TGTGCCAGCAGCTTAAACGTCGATCAGCCCCAGCATTTT
TRBV2	TRBJ1-5	NA	few	CASTSDMGYYQPQHF	TGTGCCAGCACCTCAGACATGGGATATTATCAGCCCCAGCATTTT
TRBV6-1	TRBJ2-7	TRBD1	NA	CASNPRGPSSYEQYF	TGTGCCAGCAACCCCAGGGGGCCCAGCTCCTACGAGCAGTACTTC
TRBV7-2	TRBJ1-2	TRBD1	NA	CASSFRPGTGGDGYTF	TGTGCCAGCAGCTTTCGACCCGGGACAGGGGGAGATGGCTACACCTTC
TRBV2	TRBJ2-7	TRBD2	NA	CASRPILGGLAGGPHEQYF	TGTGCCAGCAGACCGATCCTGGGTGGACTAGCGGGGGGGCCGCACGAGCAGTACTTC
TRBV28	TRBJ2-3	TRBD1	NA	CASSSTGASTDTQYF	TGTGCCAGCAGTTCGACAGGGGCGAGCACAGATACGCAGTATTTT
TRBV6-5	TRBJ1-4	NA	NA	CASSPRGGLNEKLFF	TGTGCCAGCAGCCCACGGGGGGGCCTTAATGAAAAACTGTTTTTT
TRBV28	TRBJ1-2	NA	NA	CASSLRGIYGYTF	TGTGCCAGCAGTTTACGGGGGATCTATGGCTACACCTTC
TRBV27	TRBJ2-1	NA	NA	CASSLLQGNNEQFF	TGTGCCAGCAGTTTATTACAGGGTAACAATGAGCAGTTCTTC
TRBV4-1	TRBJ1-4	TRBD1	NA	CASSQKGAGREKLFF	TGCGCCAGCAGCCAGAAGGGGGCGGGGCGGGAAAAACTGTTTTTT
TRBV5-1	TRBJ1-1	TRBD1	NA	CASSLGQGRLLVTEAFF	TGCGCCAGCAGCTTGGGACAGGGAAGGTTGCTGGTCACTGAAGCTTTCTTT
TRBV7-2	TRBJ2-6	NA	NA	CASSLMGPGANVLTF	TGTGCCAGCAGCTTAATGGGTCCCGGGGCCAACGTCCTGACTTTC
TRBV6-5	TRBJ2-1	NA	NA	CASSYSTTFGNEQFF	TGTGCCAGCAGTTACTCGACTACTTTTGGGAATGAGCAGTTCTTC
TRBV19	TRBJ1-3	NA	few	CASSISDHSGNTIYF	TGTGCCAGTAGTATAAGCGACCACTCTGGAAACACCATATATTTT
TRBV5-1	TRBJ1-4	TRBD1	NA	CASSLYGQGRTNEKLFF	TGCGCCAGCAGCTTGTACGGACAGGGGAGGACTAATGAAAAACTGTTTTTT
TRBV9	TRBJ2-1	TRBD1	NA	CASSETGGSSYNEQFF	TGTGCCAGCAGCGAGACAGGGGGCAGCTCCTACAATGAGCAGTTCTTC
TRBV6-1	TRBJ1-2	NA	NA	CASSGWYGYTF	TGTGCCAGCAGTGGGTGGTACGGCTACACCTTC
TRBV9	TRBJ1-6	TRBD1	NA	CASSIRQGTNSPLHF	TGTGCCAGCAGCATCCGACAGGGCACTAATTCACCCCTCCACTTT
TRBV29-1	TRBJ1-2	NA	NA	CSVVGGFGYTF	TGCAGCGTTGTCGGGGGATTCGGCTACACCTTC
TRBV7-9	TRBJ2-5	TRBD1	NA	CASTLVKDREETQYF	TGTGCCAGCACGCTTGTGAAGGACAGGGAGGAGACCCAGTACTTC
TRBV6-5	TRBJ1-1	TRBD1	NA	CASSGVTGGYTEAFF	TGTGCCAGCAGTGGGGTGACAGGGGGATACACTGAAGCTTTCTTT
TRBV10-3	TRBJ2-1	TRBD1	NA	CAISPGQGIVEQFF	TGTGCCATTTCGCCGGGACAGGGGATTGTTGAGCAGTTCTTC
TRBV7-9	TRBJ1-2	NA	NA	CASSLGSGNYGYTF	TGTGCCAGCAGCCTAGGCAGCGGTAACTATGGCTACACCTTC
TRBV10-3	TRBJ1-1	NA	NA	CAISGSHGGDTEAFF	TGTGCCATCAGTGGTTCTCACGGGGGTGACACTGAAGCTTTCTTT
TRBV5-3	TRBJ2-2	TRBD2	NA	CARSGWTSGADTNTGELFF	TGTGCCAGAAGCGGATGGACTAGCGGGGCCGATACGAACACCGGGGAGCTGTTTTTT
TRBV6-6	TRBJ1-1	TRBD1	NA	CASSYAGGNTEAFF	TGTGCCAGCAGTTACGCAGGGGGTAACACTGAAGCTTTCTTT
TRBV6-5	TRBJ2-5	NA	NA	CASSYVGAETQYF	TGTGCCAGCAGTTACGTGGGGGCGGAGACCCAGTACTTC
TRBV27	TRBJ1-2	NA	NA	CASSLSPISYGYTF	TGTGCCAGCAGTTTATCGCCCATTTCCTATGGCTACACCTTC
TRBV6-6	TRBJ2-5	TRBD2	NA	CASSLSAGGGETQYF	TGTGCCAGCAGTCTGTCAGCGGGGGGGGGAGAGACCCAGTACTTC
TRBV15	TRBJ2-7	TRBD1	few	CATSDTPGQGSYEQYF	TGTGCCACCAGCGACACGCCGGGACAGGGGTCGTACGAGCAGTACTTC
TRBV6-5	TRBJ2-3	NA	once	CATQDRNTDTQYF	TGTGCCACCCAAGACAGAAACACAGATACGCAGTATTTT
TRBV6-6	TRBJ2-3	TRBD2	once	CASRNPPGLVMDTQYF	TGTGCCAGCAGGAATCCTCCGGGACTAGTCATGGATACGCAGTATTTT
TRBV28	TRBJ2-3	NA	once	CASSLWYRDPPGDTQYF	TGTGCCAGCAGTTTATGGTACCGGGACCCCCCGGGAGATACGCAGTATTTT
TRBV7-2	TRBJ2-3	NA	NA	CASSLNLAATDTQYF	TGTGCCAGCAGCTTAAATTTGGCGGCCACAGATACGCAGTATTTT
TRBV7-8	TRBJ2-7	NA	few	CATGEGEQYF	TGTGCCACAGGGGAGGGCGAGCAGTACTTC
TRBV4-1	TRBJ2-7	NA	NA	CASSQGGQGGLYEQYF	TGCGCCAGCAGCCAAGGTGGGCAGGGGGGCCTCTACGAGCAGTACTTC
TRBV10-3	TRBJ1-2	NA	NA	CAISLAGDGYTF	TGTGCCATCAGTCTTGCGGGCGATGGCTACACCTTC
TRBV18	TRBJ2-1	NA	few	CASSPRDTVDNEQFF	TGTGCCAGCTCACCACGGGATACAGTCGACAATGAGCAGTTCTTC
TRBV6-4	TRBJ2-3	TRBD2	NA	CASSDTSGGGTDTQYF	TGTGCCAGCAGTGACACATCCGGGGGGGGCACAGATACGCAGTATTTT
TRBV11-3	TRBJ1-1	TRBD1	NA	CASSSFDRGEAFF	TGTGCCAGCAGCTCCTTTGACAGGGGCGAAGCTTTCTTT
TRBV5-5	TRBJ1-2	NA	NA	CASSPGVGLRGYTF	TGTGCCAGCAGCCCCGGTGTAGGGCTGAGGGGCTACACCTTC
TRBV5-1	TRBJ1-1	NA	NA	CASSLEWDTEAFF	TGCGCCAGCAGCTTGGAGTGGGACACTGAAGCTTTCTTT
TRBV10-3	TRBJ2-7	NA	NA	CAIPGNRSYEQYF	TGTGCCATCCCCGGGAACCGGTCCTACGAGCAGTACTTC
TRBV2	TRBJ1-5	NA	NA	CASSDFPSGAGNQPQHF	TGTGCCAGCAGTGACTTCCCGTCGGGGGCGGGCAATCAGCCCCAGCATTTT
TRBV19	TRBJ1-2	NA	NA	CASSIDRGAYGYTF	TGTGCCAGTAGTATAGATCGGGGGGCCTATGGCTACACCTTC
TRBV11-2	TRBJ2-7	NA	few	CASSLEVGEQYF	TGTGCCAGCAGCTTAGAGGTGGGGGAGCAGTACTTC
TRBV2	TRBJ2-1	NA	once	CASSEATALTNNEQFF	TGTGCCAGCAGTGAAGCGACAGCGCTTACTAATAATGAGCAGTTCTTC
TRBV5-4	TRBJ2-7	TRBD1	NA	CASSSPRTGSYEQYF	TGTGCCAGCAGCTCCCCCAGGACAGGGTCCTACGAGCAGTACTTC
TRBV7-9	TRBJ2-5	NA	NA	CASNHRQDQETQYF	TGTGCCAGCAACCACCGACAGGATCAAGAGACCCAGTACTTC
TRBV6-1	TRBJ1-1	NA	NA	CASGETLLTEAFF	TGTGCCTCGGGAGAGACACTCCTTACTGAAGCTTTCTTT
TRBV7-9	TRBJ2-7	NA	NA	CASSPDSRSNEQYF	TGTGCCAGCAGCCCCGACAGCAGATCCAACGAGCAGTACTTC
TRBV27	TRBJ1-1	TRBD1	NA	CATATGMNTEAFF	TGTGCCACCGCGACAGGGATGAACACTGAAGCTTTCTTT
TRBV7-8	TRBJ1-6	NA	NA	CASSLAGRPLENSPLHF	TGTGCCAGCAGCTTAGCAGGCCGGCCACTCGAGAATTCACCCCTCCACTTT
TRBV28	TRBJ1-1	NA	NA	CASSLREGYTEAFF	TGTGCCAGCAGTTTAAGAGAGGGGTACACTGAAGCTTTCTTT